A selection of T cell receptor beta chains follows, all from one sample in a study of blood T cell repertoires in COVID-19. TCRdb keeps only in-frame clones here, not all; method: immunoSEQ multiplex PCR. The table includes roughly 92,000 clones, around 87% detected once. The sequenced sample consisted of peripheral blood. The receptors shown here come from a woman of 80 years or more with active or convalescent COVID-19. The CDR3 runs from the conserved cysteine through the conserved F or W. Each record gives: V gene, D gene, J gene, CDR3 protein, CDR3 DNA. D genes are given only for firm matches.

V gene: TRBV11-2; D gene: TRBD1; J gene: TRBJ1-2; CDR3 protein: CASSTRQGRYGYTF; CDR3 DNA: TGTGCCAGCAGCACCCGACAGGGGCGCTATGGCTACACCTTC
V gene: TRBV5-6; D gene: -; J gene: TRBJ2-7; CDR3 protein: CASSSGSGDSSYEQYF; CDR3 DNA: TGTGCCAGCAGCTCGGGTAGCGGAGACAGCTCCTACGAGCAGTACTTC
V gene: TRBV19; D gene: TRBD2; J gene: TRBJ2-2; CDR3 protein: CASRASGTTGELFF; CDR3 DNA: TGTGCCAGTAGGGCTAGCGGGACCACCGGGGAGCTGTTTTTT
V gene: TRBV28; D gene: TRBD1; J gene: TRBJ1-1; CDR3 protein: CASSFGGGQNTEAFF; CDR3 DNA: TGTGCCAGCAGTTTCGGAGGGGGCCAGAACACTGAAGCTTTCTTT
V gene: TRBV10-2; D gene: -; J gene: TRBJ2-5; CDR3 protein: CASRGIAVGETQYF; CDR3 DNA: TGCGCCAGCAGGGGAATAGCGGTGGGGGAGACCCAGTACTTC
V gene: TRBV28; D gene: TRBD2; J gene: TRBJ2-5; CDR3 protein: CASSSGTSGIQETQYF; CDR3 DNA: TGTGCCAGCAGTTCAGGGACTAGCGGGATCCAAGAGACCCAGTACTTC
V gene: TRBV5-4; D gene: TRBD2; J gene: TRBJ2-7; CDR3 protein: CASHLAGSYEQYF; CDR3 DNA: TGTGCCAGCCATTTAGCGGGCTCCTACGAGCAGTACTTC
V gene: TRBV27; D gene: TRBD1; J gene: TRBJ2-7; CDR3 protein: CASSPTGTGTYEQYF; CDR3 DNA: TGTGCCAGCAGCCCCACCGGGACAGGCACCTACGAGCAGTACTTC
V gene: TRBV11-2; D gene: -; J gene: TRBJ2-5; CDR3 protein: CASSSPRGAGETQYF; CDR3 DNA: TGTGCCAGCAGCTCCCCTCGAGGGGCGGGGGAGACCCAGTACTTC
V gene: TRBV4-3; D gene: TRBD1; J gene: TRBJ2-7; CDR3 protein: CASSRALNRGRVVYEQYF; CDR3 DNA: TGCGCCAGCAGCCGCGCATTGAACAGGGGGCGGGTGGTCTACGAGCAGTACTTC